One and the same sample provided the 31 T cell receptor beta chains below, sequenced in a study of T cells in Graves' hyperthyroidism and ophthalmopathy. TCR beta CDR3 region amplification was performed from RNA transcripts. Researchers ran a first-round RT-PCR on the TCR CDR3 using the HTBI primer set. A single record per CDR3 protein comes from TCRdb applying MiXCR to the multiplex PCR reads. The table includes about 350,000 distinct CDR3 sequences, 15% to 20% detected once. Source material: blood. The source is a woman aged 40 to 50 with Graves' ophthalmopathy.

This clonotype has ten or more counts. The chain uses TRBV19 and TRBJ2-7; 8 nucleotides agree with TRBD2. Germline V CDR1 and CDR2: LNHDA, SQIVND (reference sequence). Trimming at V came to 3 bases and at J to 0 bases, leaving 4 bases not matched to a gene. There are 15 residues in the CDR3. In DNA, the CDR3 is TGTGCCAGTAGTATTGGGGCGGGGGGCTCCTACGAGCAGTACTTC. Amino acid sequence: CASSIGAGGSYEQYF.

About this clonotype itself: The junction does not match germline at one end; this may be a read error. V is TRBV6-1 and J is TRBJ1-2; 7 nucleotides agree with TRBD1. Germline V gives CDR1 MNHNS, CDR2 SASEGT. This CDR3 region has 14 residues. CDR3 amino acids: CASTNIGGYYGYSF. Written as DNA, the CDR3 is TGTGCCAGCACCAACATAGGGGGCTACTATGGCTACAGCTTC.

This clonotype was recorded many times. The V and J genes are TRBV19 and TRBJ1-1; D not resolved. Germline CDR1 LNHDA, CDR2 SQIVND (reference sequence). The V end was cut by 7 bases, the J end by 5 bases, with 5 bases between. The CDR3 is 10 residues long. CDR3 DNA: TGTGCCAGTAAAGGGACTGAAGCTTTCTTT. This sequence encodes CASKGTEAFF. Full variable domain (remainder filled in from reference TRBV19 and TRBJ1-1): DGGITQSPKYLFRKEGQNVTLSCEQNLNHDAMYWYRQDPGQGLRLIYYSQIVNDFQKGDIAEGYSVSREKKESFPLTVTSAQKNPTAFYLCASKGTEAFFGQGTRLTVV.

This clonotype occurred many times. The rearrangement joins TRBV20-1 to TRBJ1-2; no firm D call. The ends were cut back, 1 base at V and 4 bases at J, with 10 bases in the middle. Germline CDR1 reads DFQATT; CDR2 reads SNEGSKA (reference sequence). The CDR3 contains 13 residues. The CDR3 region is CSARGRTFYGYTF. The CDR3, as DNA: TGCAGTGCTAGAGGACGGACTTTCTATGGCTACACCTTC.

The table lists this clonotype with many counts. This chain uses TRBV27 with TRBJ2-4; a possible D gene is TRBD2 (5 bases). V was trimmed by 4 bases and J by 4 bases, leaving 8 bases between them. The CDR3 loop spans 13 amino acids. Germline-derived CDR1 and CDR2 are MNHEY and SMNVEV (reference sequence). The DNA for the CDR3 is TGTGCCAGCAGTTCAGGAGGTAAAAACATTCAGTACTTC. Translation: CASSSGGKNIQYF.

V usage is TRBV20-1 and J usage is TRBJ2-7; 9 bases line up with TRBD2. CDR1 and CDR2 from the germline V gene are DFQATT and SNEGSKA (reference sequence). The CDR3 extends over 15 amino acids. Trimming cost V 1 base and J 2 bases; bases outside gene matches: 6. CDR3 sequence reads: CSARGLAGAAYEQYF. The CDR3 DNA reads as TGCAGTGCTAGAGGTTTAGCGGGGGCAGCCTACGAGCAGTACTTC.

This clonotype was detected ten times or more. V gene TRBV5-1 combines with J gene TRBJ1-2, with 8 positions matching TRBD1. V lost 4 bases, J lost 6 bases, and 5 bases stayed unmatched. The CDR3 covers 13 residues. The germline V gene has CDR1 SGHRS and CDR2 YFSETQ. CDR3 residues: CASSLTGVDGYTF. Written as DNA, the CDR3 is TGCGCCAGCAGCCTGACAGGGGTTGATGGCTACACCTTC.

This clonotype showed up just a few times. The chain joins TRBV28 to TRBJ2-4; D unresolved. The CDR3 loop spans 16 amino acids. Germline V CDR1 and CDR2: MDHEN, SYDVKM. V was cut by 8 bases and J by 0 bases, with 17 bases left in between. DNA of the CDR3: TGTGCCAGCTCACCGGACCCACAGCTAGCCAAAAACATTCAGTACTTC. Its translation is CASSPDPQLAKNIQYF.

This clonotype was observed many times. This chain uses TRBV4-1 with TRBJ1-2; D remains ambiguous. The CDR3 has 14 amino acids. The V gene's germline CDR1 is MGHRA and CDR2 YSYEKL. V lost 1 base to trimming and J lost 1 base, with 7 bases between them. The CDR3 reads CASSQASLNYGYTF. CDR3 nucleotides: TGCGCCAGCAGCCAAGCAAGCCTTAACTATGGCTACACCTTC.

Ten or more counts support this clonotype. This chain's CDR3 is CASSPLGSYGYTF. As DNA, the CDR3 is TGTGCCAGCAGCCCGCTCGGATCATATGGCTACACCTTC. V usage is TRBV12-3 or TRBV12-4 and J usage is TRBJ1-2, with D uncertain. V lost 6 bases, J lost 5 bases, and 13 bases lay in between. The CDR3 is 13 amino acids.

Ten or more counts support this clonotype. The chain recombines TRBV15 with TRBJ1-2, with TRBD1 identical over 11 bases. The CDR3 extends over 16 amino acids. CDR1 and CDR2 (germline): LNHNV, YYDKDF (reference sequence). V was clipped by 2 bases and J by 3 bases; unmatched bases: 5. In DNA form, the CDR3 reads TGTGCCACCAGCAGACCGGGACAGGGGGAGGACTATGGCTACACCTTC. This gives the protein CATSRPGQGEDYGYTF.

This clonotype was recorded at least ten times. Here the CDR3 reads CASSDLAGTGAYEQYF. CDR3 bases: TGTGCCAGCAGTGACTTAGCCGGGACAGGGGCCTACGAGCAGTACTTC. This chain joins TRBV25-1 and TRBJ2-7; 10 nucleotides agree with TRBD1. J gave up 2 bases and V 3 bases, and 7 bases lay outside the gene matches. Germline CDR1 MGHDK, CDR2 SYGVNS. The CDR3 covers 16 residues.

This clonotype was detected many times. The junction departs from the called germline gene at one end, perhaps through a read error. The chain recombines TRBV25-1 with TRBJ1-1, with TRBD1 matching over 8 bases. The length of the CDR3 is 15 residues. Germline V gene lookup returns CDR1 MGHDK and CDR2 SYGVNS. This CDR3 is CASSVWTGTNTEVFF. The DNA of the CDR3 is TGTGCCAGCAGTGTCTGGACAGGGACGAACACTGAAGTTTTCTTT. Full variable domain (outside the CDR3, taken from reference TRBV25-1 and TRBJ1-1): EADIYQTPRYLVIGTGKKITLECSQTMGHDKMYWYQQDPGMELHLIHYSYGVNSTEKGDLSSESTVSRIRTEHFPLTLESARPSHTSQYLCASSVWTGTNTEVFFGQGTRLTVV.

This sequence joins TRBV11-2 and TRBJ1-2; TRBD1 aligns across 9 bases. The germline V gene has CDR1 SGHAT and CDR2 FQNNGV. The CDR3 sequence is 18 residues long. J lost 4 bases, V lost 3 bases, and 15 bases had no gene match. The chain's CDR3 is CASSLPAGQGTVGYGYTF. For the CDR3, the DNA is TGTGCCAGCAGCTTGCCAGCTGGACAGGGGACCGTAGGCTATGGCTACACCTTC. The entire variable domain, with the rest obtained from reference TRBV11-2 and TRBJ1-2, is as follows: EAGVAQSPRYKIIEKRQSVAFWCNPISGHATLYWYQQILGQGPKLLIQFQNNGVVDDSQLPKDRFSAERLKGVDSTLKIQPAKLEDSAVYLCASSLPAGQGTVGYGYTFGSGTRLTVV.

In its sample, this clonotype was seen many times. This rearrangement joins TRBV20-1 to TRBJ1-5; 7 positions match TRBD1. The CDR3 has 14 amino acids. Germline loops: CDR1 DFQATT, CDR2 SNEGSKA (reference sequence). J lost 5 bases, V lost 3 bases, and 7 bases had no gene match. The chain's CDR3 is CSASQGDWYQPQHF. CDR3 coding DNA: TGCAGTGCTAGCCAGGGGGATTGGTATCAGCCCCAGCATTTT.

This clonotype was seen repeatedly, ten times or more. This chain connects TRBV12-3 or TRBV12-4 to TRBJ2-7, with D maybe TRBD2 (6 bases). This CDR3 contains 13 residues. Trimming cost V 3 bases and J 6 bases, with 12 bases left between them. In DNA form, the CDR3 reads TGTGCCAGCAGTTTCGCGGGACCCAGCGAGCAGTACTTC. Its protein is CASSFAGPSEQYF.

This clonotype appeared a few times. The chain employs TRBV3-1 and TRBJ1-2; D ambiguous. There are 13 residues in the CDR3. Trimming removed 1 base from V and 4 bases from J, with 7 bases in between. Germline loops: CDR1 LGHDT, CDR2 YNNKEL (reference sequence). The CDR3 spells CASSQVAFYGYTF. The CDR3 nucleotides read TGTGCCAGCAGCCAAGTGGCTTTCTATGGCTACACCTTC. Looking up the rest from reference TRBV3-1 and TRBJ1-2 gives the full variable domain: DTAVSQTPKYLVTQMGNDKSIKCEQNLGHDTMYWYKQDSKKFLKIMFSYNNKELIINETVPNRFSPKSPDKAHLNLHINSLELGDSAVYFCASSQVAFYGYTFGSGTRLTVV.

This clonotype came up many times. This CDR3 reads CASSIPGRNTEAFF. CDR3 DNA: TGTGCCAGTAGTATTCCCGGCCGTAACACTGAAGCTTTCTTT. V gene TRBV19 combines with J gene TRBJ1-1; D not resolved. Germline CDR1 LNHDA, CDR2 SQIVND (reference sequence). Trimming removed 3 bases at V and 2 bases at J, with 10 bases between. The CDR3 runs 14 residues. The complete variable domain, with remaining parts taken from reference TRBV19 and TRBJ1-1, reads DGGITQSPKYLFRKEGQNVTLSCEQNLNHDAMYWYRQDPGQGLRLIYYSQIVNDFQKGDIAEGYSVSREKKESFPLTVTSAQKNPTAFYLCASSIPGRNTEAFFGQGTRLTVV.

Ten or more counts support this clonotype. The chain is built from TRBV9 and TRBJ2-2; 10 positions match TRBD2. With 2 bases clipped from V and 4 bases from J, the junction kept 5 bases outside the gene matches. This CDR3 comprises 16 residues. From germline, CDR1 is SGDLS and CDR2 YYNGEE. The DNA for the CDR3 is TGTGCCAGCAGCGTCGAGGGACTAGCGAGCACCGGGGAGCTGTTTTTT. Encoded protein: CASSVEGLASTGELFF.

This clonotype was detected ten times or more. This chain uses TRBV30 with TRBJ1-2, with D unresolved. The CDR3 is 12 amino acids. The V gene lost 6 bases and the J gene lost 4 bases, with 12 bases spanning the gap. Germline V lookup: CDR1 GTSNPN, CDR2 SVGIG (reference sequence). The CDR3 region is CACHSLPYGYTF. The CDR3 nucleotides are TGTGCCTGCCACAGCCTACCCTATGGCTACACCTTC. Complete variable domain (other parts from reference TRBV30 and TRBJ1-2): SQTIHQWPATLVQPVGSPLSLECTVEGTSNPNLYWYRQAAGRGLQLLFYSVGIGQISSEVPQNLSASRPQDRQFILSSKKLLLSDSGFYLCACHSLPYGYTFGSGTRLTVV.

The table lists this clonotype with many counts. V is TRBV5-4 and J is TRBJ2-7; D is perhaps TRBD2 (5 bases). Germline CDR1 and CDR2: SGHNT and YYREEE (reference sequence). Between the trimmed V and J ends, which lost 0 bases and 7 bases, there was a span of 17 bases. CDR3 length: 15 amino acids. The CDR3 protein is CASSLDPRGPGEQYF. The CDR3 coding sequence is TGTGCCAGCAGCTTGGACCCACGAGGGCCCGGGGAGCAGTACTTC.

At least ten counts were recorded for this clonotype. The rearrangement links TRBV30 to TRBJ2-7; D gene unclear. CDR3 length: 12 amino acids. V gave up 2 bases and J gave up 5 bases, with 10 bases separating them. CDR1 is GTSNPN, CDR2 SVGIG, per germline (reference sequence). The CDR3 nucleotides are TGTGCCTGGAGTCCCGGATCTAACGAGCAGTACTTC. It codes for CAWSPGSNEQYF.

This clonotype was observed a few times. The CDR3 sequence: CSARERGRGGDQPQHF. CDR3 nucleotide sequence: TGCAGTGCTAGAGAAAGGGGCAGGGGGGGTGATCAGCCCCAGCATTTT. The chain carries TRBV20-1 and TRBJ1-5, with TRBD1 matching 7 bases. Germline-derived CDR1 and CDR2 are DFQATT and SNEGSKA (reference sequence). With V trimmed by 0 bases and J by 5 bases, 10 bases remained unmatched. This CDR3 is built from 16 residues.

This chain uses TRBV6-5 with TRBJ1-1; the match to TRBD1 covers 12 bases. The V and J ends lost 4 bases and 7 bases, in that order; junction bases with no gene match: 4. Looked up from germline, CDR1 is MNHEY and CDR2 is SVGAGI. This CDR3 is built from 14 residues. This CDR3 is CASSSGTGGSEAFF. The CDR3 DNA reads TGTGCCAGCAGTTCCGGGACAGGGGGCAGTGAAGCTTTCTTT.

This clonotype was seen repeatedly, ten times or more. The rearrangement links TRBV6-1 to TRBJ2-2, with unresolved D. CDR3 size: 14 residues. The germline V gene encodes CDR1 MNHNS and CDR2 SASEGT. V lost 5 bases and J lost 5, with 12 bases in between. The CDR3 loop reads CASSPKIGTGELFF. The DNA for the CDR3 is TGTGCCAGCAGTCCGAAGATCGGAACCGGGGAGCTGTTTTTT.

Turning to this clonotype: A read error may explain this, as a much larger clone is one base away. The rearrangement joins TRBV18 to TRBJ2-2; 7 nucleotides agree with TRBD2. The CDR3 consists of 13 residues. Trimming removed 8 bases from V and 6 bases from J; junction bases left unmatched: 6. CDR1 is KGHSH and CDR2 is LQKENI in the germline V gene. CDR3 region: CASQTSDAGELFF. The CDR3 DNA reads TGTGCCAGCCAAACTAGCGATGCCGGGGAGCTGTTTTTT.

This clonotype was counted at least ten times. V is TRBV7-9 and J is TRBJ2-7; D is possibly TRBD1 (6 bases). The ends were cut back, 5 bases at V and 1 base at J, with 9 bases in the middle. The CDR3 spans 13 residues. The V gene's germline CDR1 is SEHNR and CDR2 FQNEAQ (reference sequence). The CDR3 nucleotides are TGTGCCAGCAGCGGGACACCGTCCTACGAGCAGTACTTC. As protein: CASSGTPSYEQYF.

There are a few counts of this clonotype. CDR3: CASSPWGSGTPYEQYF. Written as DNA, the CDR3 is TGTGCCAGCAGCCCCTGGGGTAGCGGGACTCCCTACGAGCAGTACTTC. This chain uses TRBV4-2 with TRBJ2-7; 8 bases match TRBD2. The CDR3 consists of 16 residues. CDR1 and CDR2 from the germline V gene are LGHNA and YNFKEQ. Trimming cost V 4 bases and J 2 bases; bases outside gene matches: 10.

At least ten counts were recorded for this clonotype. This chain joins TRBV5-1 and TRBJ2-3; 7 positions agree with TRBD2. This CDR3 is built from 15 residues. Trimming cost V 3 bases and J 0 bases; bases outside gene matches: 4. Germline loops: CDR1 SGHRS, CDR2 YFSETQ. Here the CDR3 DNA reads TGCGCCAGCAGCTGGGGAGCGGGAAGCACAGATACGCAGTATTTT. This encodes CASSWGAGSTDTQYF.

At least ten counts were recorded for this clonotype. The chain has TRBV4-1 and TRBJ1-1; D unresolved. Between the trimmed V and J ends, which lost 1 base and 4 bases, there was a span of 13 bases. The germline V gene encodes CDR1 MGHRA and CDR2 YSYEKL. This CDR3 is 15 amino acids long. This CDR3 reads CASSQVLRRSTEAFF. In DNA, the CDR3 is TGCGCCAGCAGCCAAGTCCTCCGACGAAGCACTGAAGCTTTCTTT.

This clonotype appeared many times. The chain employs TRBV28 and TRBJ1-5; D is perhaps TRBD1 (6 bases). Trimming pared 2 bases from V and 1 base from J, leaving 12 bases between. The CDR3 has 16 amino acids. Germline lookup yields CDR1 MDHEN and CDR2 SYDVKM. The DNA of the CDR3 is TGTGCCAGCAGTTTAGGAGGAGGGGGGAGCAATCAGCCCCAGCATTTT. As protein: CASSLGGGGSNQPQHF.